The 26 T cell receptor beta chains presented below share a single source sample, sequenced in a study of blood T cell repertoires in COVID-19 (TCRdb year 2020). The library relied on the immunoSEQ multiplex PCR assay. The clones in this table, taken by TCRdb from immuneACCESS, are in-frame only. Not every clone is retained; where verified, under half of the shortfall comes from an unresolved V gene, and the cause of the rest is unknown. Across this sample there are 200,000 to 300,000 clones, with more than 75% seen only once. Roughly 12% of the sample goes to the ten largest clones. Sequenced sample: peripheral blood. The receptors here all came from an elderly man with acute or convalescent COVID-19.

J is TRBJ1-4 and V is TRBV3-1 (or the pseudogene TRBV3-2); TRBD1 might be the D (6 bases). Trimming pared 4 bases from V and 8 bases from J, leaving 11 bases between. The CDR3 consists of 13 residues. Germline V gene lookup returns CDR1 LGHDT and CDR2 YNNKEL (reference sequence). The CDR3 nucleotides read TGTGCCAGCAGCCCGGGACAAAGAGAAAAACTGTTTTTT. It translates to CASSPGQREKLFF.

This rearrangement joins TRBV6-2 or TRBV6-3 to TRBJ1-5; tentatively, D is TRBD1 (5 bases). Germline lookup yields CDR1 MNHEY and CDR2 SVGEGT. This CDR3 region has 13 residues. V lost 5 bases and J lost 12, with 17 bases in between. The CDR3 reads CASSLRAVSFQHF. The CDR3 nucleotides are TGTGCCAGCAGTCTCAGGGCAGTTAGTTTCCAGCATTTT.

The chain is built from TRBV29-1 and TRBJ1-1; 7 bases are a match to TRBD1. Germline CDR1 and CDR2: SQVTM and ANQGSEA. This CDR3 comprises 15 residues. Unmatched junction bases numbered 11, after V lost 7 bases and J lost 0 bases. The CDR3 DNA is TGCAGCGCACGTAATTCAGGGGGGCTGAACACTGAAGCTTTCTTT. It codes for CSARNSGGLNTEAFF.

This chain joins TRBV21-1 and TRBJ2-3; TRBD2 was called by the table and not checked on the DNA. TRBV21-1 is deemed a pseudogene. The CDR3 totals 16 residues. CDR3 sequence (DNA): TGTGCCAGCAGCAAAAGACGACTTAACAACACAGATACGCAGTATTTT. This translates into CASSKRRLNNTDTQYF.

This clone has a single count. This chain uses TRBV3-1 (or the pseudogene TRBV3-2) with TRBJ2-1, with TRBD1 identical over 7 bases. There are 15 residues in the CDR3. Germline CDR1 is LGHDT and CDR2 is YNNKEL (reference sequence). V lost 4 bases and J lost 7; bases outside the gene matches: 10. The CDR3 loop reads CASSPRQGRKNEQFF. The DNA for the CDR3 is TGTGCCAGCAGCCCCCGACAGGGTAGGAAGAATGAGCAGTTCTTC.

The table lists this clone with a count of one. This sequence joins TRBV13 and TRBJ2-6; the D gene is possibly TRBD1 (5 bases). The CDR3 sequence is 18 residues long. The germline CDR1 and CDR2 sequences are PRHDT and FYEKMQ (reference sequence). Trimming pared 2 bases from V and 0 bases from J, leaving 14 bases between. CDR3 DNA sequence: TGTGCCAGCAGCTTAAGTTCGGCAGGGATCTCTGGGGCCAACGTCCTGACTTTC. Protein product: CASSLSSAGISGANVLTF.

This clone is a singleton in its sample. The CDR3 nucleotides read TGTGCCAGCAGCGCACCTCTAGCAGCAGATACGCAGTATTTT. Its protein is CASSAPLAADTQYF. V gene TRBV7-2 combines with J gene TRBJ2-3, with D possibly TRBD2 on 5 matching bases. The V gene's germline CDR1 is SGHTA and CDR2 FQGNSA. This CDR3 has 14 amino acids. V gave up 5 bases and J gave up 4 bases, with 13 bases separating them.

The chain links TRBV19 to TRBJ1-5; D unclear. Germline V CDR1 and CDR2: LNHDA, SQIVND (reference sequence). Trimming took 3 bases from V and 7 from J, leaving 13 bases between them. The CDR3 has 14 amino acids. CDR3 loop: CASSIGEAGQPQHF. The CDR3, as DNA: TGTGCCAGTAGTATCGGGGAGGCCGGGCAGCCCCAGCATTTT.

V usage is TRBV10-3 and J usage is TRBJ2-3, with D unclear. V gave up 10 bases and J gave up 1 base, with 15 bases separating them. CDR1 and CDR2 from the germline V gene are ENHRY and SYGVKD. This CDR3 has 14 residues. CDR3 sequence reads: CATQVTVRTDTQYF. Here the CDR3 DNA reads TGTGCCACCCAGGTGACGGTTCGCACAGATACGCAGTATTTT.

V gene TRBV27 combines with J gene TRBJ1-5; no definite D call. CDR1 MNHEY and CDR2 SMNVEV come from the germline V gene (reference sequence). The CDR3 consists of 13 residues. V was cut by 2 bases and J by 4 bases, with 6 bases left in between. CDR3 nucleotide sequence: TGTGCCAGCAGTTTACGAGGGAATCAGCCCCAGCATTTT. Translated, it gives CASSLRGNQPQHF.

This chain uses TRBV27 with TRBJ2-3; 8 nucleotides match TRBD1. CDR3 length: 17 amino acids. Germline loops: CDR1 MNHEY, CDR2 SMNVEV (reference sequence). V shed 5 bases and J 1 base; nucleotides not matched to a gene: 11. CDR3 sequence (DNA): TGTGCCAGCAGTCTAGCAGGGGGCCAGACTGGCACAGATACGCAGTATTTT. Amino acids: CASSLAGGQTGTDTQYF.

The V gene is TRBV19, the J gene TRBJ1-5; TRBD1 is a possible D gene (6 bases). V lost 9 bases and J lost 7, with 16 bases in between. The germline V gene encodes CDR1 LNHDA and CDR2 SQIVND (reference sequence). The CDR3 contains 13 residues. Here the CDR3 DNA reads TGTGCCAGCCAGGACAGAGGGAAACAGCCCCAGCATTTT. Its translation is CASQDRGKQPQHF.

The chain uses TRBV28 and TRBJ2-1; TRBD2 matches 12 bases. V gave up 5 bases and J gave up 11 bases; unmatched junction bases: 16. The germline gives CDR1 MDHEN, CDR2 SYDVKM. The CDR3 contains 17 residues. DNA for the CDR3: TGTGCCAGCAGTCCCCAGGGACTAGCGGGTCCTCTCGGGAAGCAGTTCTTC. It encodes CASSPQGLAGPLGKQFF.

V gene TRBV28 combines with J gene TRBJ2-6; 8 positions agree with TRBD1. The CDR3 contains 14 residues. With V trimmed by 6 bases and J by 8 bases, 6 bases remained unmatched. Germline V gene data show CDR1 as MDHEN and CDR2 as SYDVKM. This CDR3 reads CASSPTGASNVLTF. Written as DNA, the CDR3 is TGTGCCAGCAGCCCGACAGGGGCCTCCAACGTCCTGACTTTC.

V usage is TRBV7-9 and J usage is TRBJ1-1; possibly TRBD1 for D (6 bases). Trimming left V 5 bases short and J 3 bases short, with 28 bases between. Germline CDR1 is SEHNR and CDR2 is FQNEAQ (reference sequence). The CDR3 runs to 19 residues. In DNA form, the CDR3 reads TGTGCCAGCAGCCTTTCATTGGGGACGGTGTACCCAGGGGACACTGAAGCTTTCTTT. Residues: CASSLSLGTVYPGDTEAFF.

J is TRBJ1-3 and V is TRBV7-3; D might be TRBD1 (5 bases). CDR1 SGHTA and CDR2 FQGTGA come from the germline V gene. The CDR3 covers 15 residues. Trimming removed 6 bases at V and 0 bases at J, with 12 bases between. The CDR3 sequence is CASSWGEASGNTIYF. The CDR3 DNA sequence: TGTGCCAGCAGTTGGGGGGAAGCCTCTGGAAACACCATATATTTT. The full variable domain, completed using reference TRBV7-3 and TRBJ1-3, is GAGVSQTPSNKVTEKGKYVELRCDPISGHTALYWYRQSLGQGPEFLIYFQGTGAADDSGLPNDRFFAVRPEGSVSTLKIQRTERGDSAVYLCASSWGEASGNTIYFGEGSWLTVV.

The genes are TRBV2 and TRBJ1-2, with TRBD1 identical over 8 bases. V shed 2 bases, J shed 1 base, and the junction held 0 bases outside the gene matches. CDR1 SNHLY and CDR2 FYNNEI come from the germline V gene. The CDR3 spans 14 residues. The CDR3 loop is CASSETGGNYGYTF. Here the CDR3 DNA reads TGTGCCAGCAGTGAAACAGGGGGTAACTATGGCTACACCTTC.

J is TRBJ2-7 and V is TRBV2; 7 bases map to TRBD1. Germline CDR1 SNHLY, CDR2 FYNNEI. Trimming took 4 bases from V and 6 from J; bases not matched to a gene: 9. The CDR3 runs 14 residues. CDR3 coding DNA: TGTGCCAGCAGTGCTGAGACAGGGTTTTTCGAGCAGTACTTC. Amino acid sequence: CASSAETGFFEQYF. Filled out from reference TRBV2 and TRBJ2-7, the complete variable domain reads EPEVTQTPSHQVTQMGQEVILRCVPISNHLYFYWYRQILGQKVEFLVSFYNNEISEKSEIFDDQFSVERPDGSNFTLKIRSTKLEDSAMYFCASSAETGFFEQYFGPGTRLTVT.

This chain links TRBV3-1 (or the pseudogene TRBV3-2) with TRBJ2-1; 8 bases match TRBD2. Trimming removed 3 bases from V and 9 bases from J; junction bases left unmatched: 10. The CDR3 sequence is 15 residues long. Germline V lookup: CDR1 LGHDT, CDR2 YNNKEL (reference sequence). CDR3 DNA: TGTGCCAGCAGCCAGGGGCGGGGGGTACTCGGTGAGCAGTTCTTC. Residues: CASSQGRGVLGEQFF.

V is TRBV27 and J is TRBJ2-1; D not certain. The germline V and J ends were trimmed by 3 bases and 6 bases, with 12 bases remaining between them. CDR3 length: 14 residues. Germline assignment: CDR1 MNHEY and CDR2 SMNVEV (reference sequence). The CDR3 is CASSFFKEFNEQFF. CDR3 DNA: TGTGCCAGCAGTTTTTTTAAGGAGTTCAATGAGCAGTTCTTC.

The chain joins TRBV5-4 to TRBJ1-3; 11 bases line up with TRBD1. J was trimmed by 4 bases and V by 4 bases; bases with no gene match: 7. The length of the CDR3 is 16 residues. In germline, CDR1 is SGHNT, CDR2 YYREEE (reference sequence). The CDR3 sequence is CASSTGQGAGGNTIYF. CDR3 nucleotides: TGTGCCAGCAGCACCGGACAGGGGGCGGGAGGAAACACCATATATTTT.

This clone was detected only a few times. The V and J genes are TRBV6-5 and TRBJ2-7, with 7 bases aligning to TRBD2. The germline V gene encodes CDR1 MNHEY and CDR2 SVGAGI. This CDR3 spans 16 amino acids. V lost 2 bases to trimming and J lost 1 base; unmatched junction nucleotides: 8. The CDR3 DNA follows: TGTGCCAGCAGTTACAATGGCGGGGGATTGTCCTACGAGCAGTACTTC. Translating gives CASSYNGGGLSYEQYF.

As DNA, the CDR3 is TGTGCCAGCAGCGGAGGGTCCCTGAACACTGAAGCTTTCTTT. Encoded protein: CASSGGSLNTEAFF. The chain couples TRBV28 to TRBJ1-1; no reliable D call. The CDR3 extends over 14 amino acids. The V end was cut by 6 bases, the J end by 0 bases, with 11 bases between. Germline lookup yields CDR1 MDHEN and CDR2 SYDVKM. The full variable domain, its missing parts supplied by reference TRBV28 and TRBJ1-1, is DVKVTQSSRYLVKRTGEKVFLECVQDMDHENMFWYRQDPGLGLRLIYFSYDVKMKEKGDIPEGYSVSREKKERFSLILESASTNQTSMYLCASSGGSLNTEAFFGQGTRLTVV.

CDR3 sequence reads: CASSSYAGGRYEQYF. Here the CDR3 DNA reads TGTGCCAGCAGCTCCTACGCGGGGGGGCGCTACGAGCAGTACTTC. This chain connects TRBV5-4 to TRBJ2-7; 9 nucleotides agree with TRBD2. Germline V gives CDR1 SGHNT, CDR2 YYREEE (reference sequence). This CDR3 spans 15 amino acids. After removal of 3 bases from V and 3 bases from J, the junction contained 7 bases not matched to a gene.

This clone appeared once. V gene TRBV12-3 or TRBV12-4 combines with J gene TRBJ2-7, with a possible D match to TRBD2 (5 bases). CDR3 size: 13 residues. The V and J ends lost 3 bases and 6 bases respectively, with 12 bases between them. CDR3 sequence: CASSFTGFSEQYF. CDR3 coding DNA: TGTGCCAGCAGTTTTACGGGATTCTCCGAGCAGTACTTC.

CDR3 DNA sequence: TGTGCCAGCAGTGATCCTCTTACCTACGAGCAGTACTTC. It is translated as CASSDPLTYEQYF. The chain has TRBV6-1 and TRBJ2-7, with D uncertain. V was pared by 3 bases and J by 2 bases, with 8 bases between. CDR1 MNHNS and CDR2 SASEGT come from the germline V gene. The CDR3 sequence is 13 residues long.